This section outlines one T cell receptor beta chain sequence together with its context. This CDR3 spans 16 amino acids. Germline loops: CDR1 KGHSH, CDR2 LQKENI. Trimming removed 2 bases from V and 1 base from J; junction bases left unmatched: 5. The record originates from a study of blood T cell repertoires in COVID-19. The overall study: Some COVID-19 samples were acute and others convalescent; all came from the United States, Italy and Spain. Sources were T cells, B-cell-depleted T cells, or PBMCs; the material itself was cDNA or gDNA.

The data were produced by immunoSEQ multiplex PCR, yet TCRdb's version contains in-frame clones alone and is incomplete. The sample consists of about 13,000 clones, roughly 80% of them appearing once. The sequence was collected from a woman of 80 years or more with acute or convalescent COVID-19. The gene calls are TRBV18 and TRBJ2-3; 8 nucleotides line up with TRBD2. Sequenced material: peripheral blood. The CDR3 reads CASSPGVAGRTDTQYF. In DNA form, the CDR3 reads TGTGCCAGCTCACCAGGCGTAGCGGGGCGCACAGATACGCAGTATTTT.